Listed here are 2 T cell receptor beta chains from one sample, sequenced in a study of shared clonotypes between healthy human individuals. Naive CD8 isolation took CD45RO-negative cells positively selected for CCR7 and excluded terminally differentiated effector memory CD45RA+ cells. Profiled with immunoSEQ multiplex PCR; TCRdb holds only in-frame clones, not every one. The sample includes about 680,000 clones, 90% to 95% of them seen just once. Sequenced: naive CD8+ T cells sorted from blood. These receptors all come from a young man in good health.

The chain is built from TRBV27 and TRBJ2-3; 13 bases fit TRBD2. This CDR3 is built from 19 residues. Germline assignment: CDR1 MNHEY and CDR2 SMNVEV (reference sequence). The V gene end was trimmed by 0 bases and the J gene end by 3 bases; junction bases not matched to a gene: 9. The CDR3 DNA sequence: TGTGCCAGCAGTTTATCGGGAGGACTAGCGGGAGTGGGGACAGATACGCAGTATTTT. It encodes CASSLSGGLAGVGTDTQYF.

The chain combines TRBV2 with TRBJ2-7, with D possibly TRBD1 on 6 matching bases. Per the germline V gene, CDR1 is SNHLY and CDR2 is FYNNEI. CDR3 length: 13 residues. V was trimmed by 10 bases and J by 3 bases, leaving 16 bases between them. The DNA for the CDR3 is TGTGCCATACAACCCACAGGGAACTACGAGCAGTACTTC. It encodes CAIQPTGNYEQYF.